Presented here are 29 T cell receptor beta chains from one specimen sequenced in a study of blood T cells in healthy people across ages. A sample-barcoded 5' primer and a J-beta primer mix were used in a second PCR of roughly 7 to 12 cycles. TCRdb recomputed calls from the 5' RACE reads with MiXCR, one row per CDR3 protein. The top ten hold approximately 3.5% of the sample, which has more than 450,000 distinct CDR3 sequences, about 25% seen once. These data also featured in a second study, about T cells of mothers and their children.

Sequencing input: blood. The receptors come from a boy between 2 and 10 years old in good health.

The chain has TRBV6-5 and TRBJ2-7; 10 nucleotides line up with TRBD2. J lost 1 base, V lost 5 bases, and 5 bases had no gene match. Looked up from germline, CDR1 is MNHEY and CDR2 is SVGAGI. The CDR3 is 15 residues long. DNA of the CDR3: TGTGCCAGCAGTCCCAGCGGGGGGGATTCCTACGAGCAGTACTTC. Protein: CASSPSGGDSYEQYF.

There are a few counts of this clonotype. The gene calls are TRBV7-6 and TRBJ2-2; possible D gene TRBD2, 5 bases. Trimming shortened V by 4 bases and J by 4 bases, and 16 bases separated the two germline ends. There are 16 residues in the CDR3. Germline V gene lookup returns CDR1 SGHVS and CDR2 FNYEAQ. DNA of the CDR3: TGTGCCAGCAGCTCCTGGACCGGGAAGAGCACCGGGGAGCTGTTTTTT. Translating it yields CASSSWTGKSTGELFF. The variable domain in full, completed from reference TRBV7-6 and TRBJ2-2, reads GAGVSQSPRYKVTKRGQDVALRCDPISGHVSLYWYRQALGQGPEFLTYFNYEAQQDKSGLPNDRFSAERPEGSISTLTIQRTEQRDSAMYRCASSSWTGKSTGELFFGEGSRLTVL.

The genes are TRBV6-5 and TRBJ1-2, with D perhaps matching TRBD1 (5 bases). Trimming removed 1 base from V and 8 bases from J, with 17 bases in between. Per germline, CDR1 MNHEY and CDR2 SVGAGI. The CDR3 spans 15 residues. CDR3 coding DNA: TGTGCCAGCAGTTACTTCCTTCAAGGAGGACACGGCTACACCTTC. Its translation: CASSYFLQGGHGYTF.

V and J are TRBV27 and TRBJ1-5; 7 positions match TRBD1. Germline CDR1 reads MNHEY; CDR2 reads SMNVEV (reference sequence). V gave up 0 bases and J gave up 4 bases; unmatched junction bases: 6. The CDR3 extends over 16 amino acids. CDR3 region: CASSLSPGGENQPQHF. CDR3 nucleotides: TGTGCCAGCAGTTTATCTCCAGGGGGAGAAAATCAGCCCCAGCATTTT.

In its sample, this clonotype was seen a few times. V and J are TRBV7-9 and TRBJ2-2; 8 positions agree with TRBD2. Germline V gene lookup returns CDR1 SEHNR and CDR2 FQNEAQ (reference sequence). The junction had 2 bases not matched to a gene; V was cut back by 5 bases and J by 0 bases. This CDR3 comprises 15 residues. The DNA of the CDR3 is TGTGCCAGCAGCATGACTAGCGCGAACACCGGGGAGCTGTTTTTT. Protein product: CASSMTSANTGELFF.

This clonotype appeared a few times. V gene TRBV12-3 or TRBV12-4 combines with J gene TRBJ2-5, with 10 bases identical to TRBD1. The J call may be faulty, since TRBJ2-7 better matches the DNA end. The CDR3 is made up of 14 amino acids. The chain's CDR3 is CASTWGTGDYEQYF. CDR3 DNA sequence: TGTGCCAGCACCTGGGGGACAGGGGACTACGAGCAGTACTTC.

The chain couples TRBV6-5 to TRBJ2-5; TRBD2 matches 7 bases. Germline CDR1 is MNHEY and CDR2 is SVGAGI. The V gene end was trimmed by 2 bases and the J gene end by 6 bases; junction bases not matched to a gene: 3. This CDR3 region has 13 residues. Here the CDR3 reads CASSYGGVKTQYF. CDR3 nucleotides: TGTGCCAGCAGTTACGGGGGGGTGAAGACCCAGTACTTC.

The chain is built from TRBV4-2 and TRBJ2-7, with 10 bases aligning to TRBD1. J was trimmed by 7 bases and V by 1 base; bases with no gene match: 4. The length of the CDR3 is 14 residues. Looked up from germline, CDR1 is LGHNA and CDR2 is YNFKEQ. In nucleotides, the CDR3 is TGTGCCAGCAGCCAAGGACAGGGGGCGGGAGAGCAGTACTTC. Its protein product is CASSQGQGAGEQYF.

This chain uses TRBV12-3 or TRBV12-4 with TRBJ1-3, with TRBD1 matching 9 bases. The CDR3 has 15 amino acids. After removal of 5 bases from V and 5 bases from J, the junction contained 7 bases not matched to a gene. The CDR3 reads CASSPDRGPRNTIYF. CDR3 DNA: TGTGCCAGCAGTCCGGACAGGGGCCCACGAAACACCATATATTTT.

The chain couples TRBV5-1 to TRBJ2-6, with D possibly matching TRBD2 (5 bases). The CDR3 runs to 15 residues. Germline loops: CDR1 SGHRS, CDR2 YFSETQ. V was pared by 0 bases and J by 2 bases, with 6 bases between. The CDR3 DNA follows: TGCGCCAGCAGCTTGGACGGGGCTGGGGCCAACGTCCTGACTTTC. It yields the protein CASSLDGAGANVLTF.

This clonotype occurred many times. The chain uses TRBV28 and TRBJ1-2; 9 bases line up with TRBD1. This CDR3 has 13 amino acids. The germline gives CDR1 MDHEN, CDR2 SYDVKM. With 7 bases clipped from V and 5 bases from J, the junction kept 5 bases outside the gene matches. This chain's CDR3 is CASTLTGGYGYTF. In nucleotides, the CDR3 is TGTGCCAGCACCTTGACAGGGGGTTATGGCTACACCTTC.

V is TRBV9 and J is TRBJ2-5, with D perhaps TRBD1 (5 bases). The CDR3 is 15 residues long. Trimming removed 2 bases at V and 4 bases at J, with 15 bases between. CDR1 is SGDLS, CDR2 YYNGEE, per germline. The CDR3 coding sequence is TGTGCCAGCAGCGTCCAGGGTTCCGAGCGAGAGACCCAGTACTTC. Protein sequence: CASSVQGSERETQYF.

This rearrangement joins TRBV12-3 or TRBV12-4 to TRBJ2-3, with D tentatively TRBD1 (6 bases). The CDR3 is made up of 14 amino acids. V was clipped by 3 bases and J by 5 bases, with 12 bases between them. CDR3 sequence (DNA): TGTGCCAGCAGTTTTATGCCGGGACAAGATACGCAGTATTTT. Protein: CASSFMPGQDTQYF.

This clonotype has only a few counts. The CDR3 reads CASSEVRHGGKTQYF. Written as DNA, the CDR3 is TGTGCCAGCAGTGAAGTGCGACACGGAGGGAAGACCCAGTACTTC. This chain connects TRBV2 to TRBJ2-5; tentative D call: TRBD2 (6 bases). Germline CDR1 and CDR2: SNHLY and FYNNEI. Trimming pared 1 base from V and 6 bases from J, leaving 15 bases between. The CDR3 covers 15 residues.

There are a few counts of this clonotype. This chain connects TRBV29-1 to TRBJ2-2; TRBD2 might be the D (6 bases). The germline V and J ends were trimmed by 5 bases and 7 bases, with 11 bases remaining between them. Germline V gene data show CDR1 as SQVTM and CDR2 as ANQGSEA. The CDR3 length is 12 residues. This CDR3 reads CSVNRGSGELFF. CDR3 DNA sequence: TGCAGCGTTAACCGGGGGAGCGGGGAGCTGTTTTTT.

The rearrangement links TRBV6-6 to TRBJ1-1, with 9 nucleotides matching TRBD1. CDR3 length: 15 amino acids. Germline CDR1 and CDR2: MNHNY and SVGAGI (reference sequence). J gave up 3 bases and V 2 bases, and 4 bases lay outside the gene matches. DNA for the CDR3: TGTGCCAGCAGTTACGGGCGGGACAGGGACACTGAAGCTTTCTTT. It encodes CASSYGRDRDTEAFF.

This chain uses TRBV12-5 with TRBJ2-1; D is possibly TRBD1 (5 bases). Trimming took off 6 bases at V and 12 bases at J, with 21 bases between the two ends. The CDR3 contains 14 residues. In germline, CDR1 is LGHNT, CDR2 FRNRAP. This CDR3 is CASGLVLGESVQFF. In nucleotides, the CDR3 is TGTGCTAGTGGCCTGGTCTTAGGGGAAAGCGTGCAGTTCTTC.

The chain combines TRBV14 with TRBJ2-3; D is undetermined. This CDR3 comprises 13 residues. Germline V gene data show CDR1 as SGHDN and CDR2 as FVKESK. Trimming took off 2 bases at V and 0 bases at J, with 3 bases between the two ends. The CDR3 DNA follows: TGTGCCAGCAGCCAATTCAGCACAGATACGCAGTATTTT. As protein: CASSQFSTDTQYF.

The CDR3 nucleotides are TGTGCCAGCACTCAAAGTGGCACCCGGAGATCCTATGGCTACACCTTC. Its translation: CASTQSGTRRSYGYTF. This rearrangement joins TRBV12-3 or TRBV12-4 to TRBJ1-2, with D uncertain. V shed 7 bases and J shed 4 bases, with 22 bases lying between them. The CDR3 has 16 amino acids.

This clonotype was seen only a few times. This rearrangement joins TRBV25-1 to TRBJ2-6, with TRBD2 identical over 7 bases. Germline assignment: CDR1 MGHDK and CDR2 SYGVNS. The J segment lost 1 base and the V segment lost 1 base, leaving 4 bases of the junction unmatched. The CDR3 contains 17 residues. This CDR3 reads CASSESQGGSGANVLTF. Written as DNA, the CDR3 is TGTGCCAGCAGTGAATCTCAGGGAGGGTCTGGGGCCAACGTCCTGACTTTC.

The chain joins TRBV4-3 to TRBJ2-3; D unclear. The germline gives CDR1 LGHNA, CDR2 YSLEER. The CDR3 sequence is 15 residues long. V was shortened by 0 bases and J by 0 bases, with 7 bases between the two germline ends. The CDR3 DNA reads TGCGCCAGCAGCCAAGAGGGCGGAAGCACAGATACGCAGTATTTT. The encoded protein is CASSQEGGSTDTQYF.

This clonotype was seen more than once but under ten times. The junction and the germline gene differ at one end; a read error may be behind it. V gene TRBV12-3 or TRBV12-4 combines with J gene TRBJ1-2; tentatively, D is TRBD1 (5 bases). The CDR3 contains 14 residues. DNA of the CDR3: TGTGCCAGCAGTTTAGTACAGGAGAGAGTTGGCTCCACCTTC. Translated: CASSLVQERVGSTF.

The chain employs TRBV7-2 and TRBJ2-7; the match to TRBD2 covers 7 bases. Trimming cost V 5 bases and J 3 bases; bases outside gene matches: 7. The germline V gene has CDR1 SGHTA and CDR2 FQGNSA. The length of the CDR3 is 14 residues. The CDR3 spells CASSPRPGGYEQYF. As DNA, the CDR3 is TGTGCCAGCAGCCCCCGACCGGGGGGCTACGAGCAGTACTTC.

Details on this clonotype: One end of the junction varies from germline; a read error may be responsible. This chain connects TRBV5-1 to TRBJ2-3; D call uncertain. CDR1 and CDR2 from the germline V gene are SGHRS and YFSETQ. The CDR3 is 12 residues long. In DNA form, the CDR3 reads TGTGCCAGCAGCAGGAACACAGATACGCAGTATTTT. Encoded protein: CASSRNTDTQYF.

This clonotype has just a few counts. This sequence joins TRBV12-3 or TRBV12-4 and TRBJ2-4; TRBD2 matches 7 bases. Germline trimming cut 5 bases from V and 6 bases from J; bases unmatched to any gene: 7. The CDR3 has 14 amino acids. This CDR3 reads CASSPPGLRNIQYF. DNA for the CDR3: TGTGCCAGCAGTCCTCCGGGACTACGAAACATTCAGTACTTC.

This chain joins TRBV10-3 and TRBJ2-5; 10 nucleotides line up with TRBD2. The DNA end is a closer match to TRBJ2-1, so the J assignment may be wrong. The CDR3 contains 13 residues. Germline V gene sequence: CDR1 ENHRY, CDR2 SYGVKD. The CDR3 is CASSGREPSEQFF. CDR3 coding DNA: TGTGCCTCGAGCGGGAGGGAACCCAGTGAGCAGTTCTTC.

The DNA for the CDR3 is TGTGCCAGCAGTTATGGGGCTAGCTCCTACGAGCAGTACTTC. This sequence encodes CASSYGASSYEQYF. The chain links TRBV6-6 to TRBJ2-1; the D gene is possibly TRBD1 (5 bases). The J call may be incorrect, as the DNA end agrees better with TRBJ2-7. Germline V lookup: CDR1 MNHNY, CDR2 SVGAGI (reference sequence). The CDR3 is 14 amino acids.

This clonotype was picked up a small number of times. Since no conserved phenylalanine or tryptophan closes the CDR3, a read error is the likely cause. This sequence joins TRBV6-5 and TRBJ2-4; D possibly corresponds to TRBD2 (6 bases). V was trimmed by 6 bases and J by 5 bases, leaving 11 bases between them. The V gene's germline CDR1 is MNHEY and CDR2 SVGAGI. This CDR3 has 13 amino acids. CDR3 residues: CASRRDPQNIQYL. CDR3 DNA: TGTGCCAGCAGGCGGGACCCTCAAAACATTCAGTACCTC.

V gene TRBV12-5 combines with J gene TRBJ2-1; 7 bases are a match to TRBD2. This CDR3 is built from 15 residues. Per the germline V gene, CDR1 is LGHNT and CDR2 is FRNRAP. The V gene end was trimmed by 6 bases and the J gene end by 4 bases; junction bases not matched to a gene: 9. CDR3 nucleotide sequence: TGTGCTAGTGGCCCCGGACTAGTGTCTTACAATGAGCAGTTCTTC. Translation gives CASGPGLVSYNEQFF. The full variable domain, completed using reference TRBV12-5 and TRBJ2-1, is DARVTQTPRHKVTEMGQEVTMRCQPILGHNTVFWYRQTMMQGLELLAYFRNRAPLDDSGMPKDRFSAEMPDATLATLKIQPSEPRDSAVYFCASGPGLVSYNEQFFGPGTRLTVL.